The 23 T cell receptor beta chains below come from one sample, sequenced in a study of OX40 agonist ivuxolimab in advanced cancers. Libraries were prepared by immunoSEQ multiplex PCR; TCRdb keeps only in-frame clonotypes and omits some of them. The data hold tens of thousands of clones, with around 90% observed a single time. Here the sequenced sample was CD4+ or CD8+ T cells sorted from blood, taken in a trial of the OX40 agonist ivuxolimab. Receptors were obtained from an adult with an advanced solid tumor such as melanoma, head and neck, liver or kidney cancer.

The rearrangement links TRBV30 to TRBJ2-4; possibly TRBD1 for D (6 bases). V lost 0 bases and J lost 6, with 9 bases in between. CDR1 is GTSNPN and CDR2 is SVGIG in the germline V gene (reference sequence). The CDR3 has 13 residues. The CDR3 region is CAWSVTGSNIQYF. The CDR3 DNA sequence: TGTGCCTGGAGTGTTACAGGGTCAAACATTCAGTACTTC.

CDR3 protein: CASSLGTGGRGNTEAFF. The DNA for the CDR3 is TGCGCCAGCAGCTTGGGGACAGGGGGCAGGGGAAACACTGAAGCTTTCTTT. The chain has TRBV5-1 and TRBJ1-1; 11 bases map to TRBD1. Germline-derived CDR1 and CDR2 are SGHRS and YFSETQ. V shed 0 bases and J 2 bases; nucleotides not matched to a gene: 6. The CDR3 contains 17 residues.

The gene calls are TRBV19 and TRBJ2-5; no reliable D call. The CDR3 length is 13 residues. V dropped 3 bases and J dropped 2 bases, with 7 bases sitting between them. Germline CDR1 reads LNHDA; CDR2 reads SQIVND (reference sequence). CDR3 nucleotides: TGTGCCAGTAGTATGTGGAAGCAAGAGACCCAGTACTTC. Amino acid sequence: CASSMWKQETQYF.

A few counts support this clone. The J gene is TRBJ2-7, the V gene TRBV25-1; D gene uncertain. Germline CDR1 is MGHDK and CDR2 is SYGVNS. With 8 bases removed from V and 3 bases from J, the gap between germline ends came to 5 bases. This CDR3 comprises 10 residues. CDR3 in DNA: TGTGCCAGCGGCTTCTACGAGCAGTACTTC. Protein sequence: CASGFYEQYF.

This chain connects TRBV7-8 to TRBJ2-7, with D perhaps TRBD1 (5 bases). Germline V gives CDR1 SGHVS, CDR2 FQNEAQ. The CDR3 is 19 amino acids. V dropped 0 bases and J dropped 4 bases, with 25 bases sitting between them. CDR3 loop: CASSLAWGEVDRRRYEQYF. For the CDR3, the DNA is TGTGCCAGCAGCTTAGCCTGGGGCGAGGTGGACCGCCGTCGGTACGAGCAGTACTTC.

V is TRBV6-1 and J is TRBJ2-4; no clear D. Germline values: CDR1 MNHNS, CDR2 SASEGT. Trimming left V 6 bases short and J 13 bases short, with 22 bases between. The length of the CDR3 is 14 residues. DNA of the CDR3: TGTGCCAGCAGCCCGGATGGTCGCACAAGAACCCAGTACTTC. Translated: CASSPDGRTRTQYF.

The chain uses TRBV5-1 and TRBJ2-7, with D possibly being TRBD1 (6 bases). CDR3 size: 12 residues. CDR1 is SGHRS and CDR2 is YFSETQ in the germline V gene. V lost 4 bases and J lost 3, with 8 bases in between. The CDR3 protein is CASSMDSYEQYF. DNA for the CDR3: TGCGCCAGCAGCATGGACAGCTACGAGCAGTACTTC.

The chain couples TRBV28 to TRBJ2-3; no clear D. Germline values: CDR1 MDHEN, CDR2 SYDVKM. Trimming took 1 base from V and 0 from J, leaving 14 bases between them. This CDR3 is built from 17 residues. CDR3 coding DNA: TGTGCCAGCAGTTTATTCGCCTTGACCCTAAGCACAGATACGCAGTATTTT. Its protein product is CASSLFALTLSTDTQYF.

The chain links TRBV14 to TRBJ2-4; D gene uncertain. The CDR3 has 13 residues. Germline V lookup: CDR1 SGHDN, CDR2 FVKESK. V was trimmed by 1 base and J by 8 bases, leaving 9 bases between them. DNA of the CDR3: TGTGCCAGCAGCCAAGTCGGCCCAGACATTCAGTACTTC. Translated: CASSQVGPDIQYF.

The rearrangement joins TRBV5-4 to TRBJ2-2; D is undetermined. The CDR3 loop spans 15 amino acids. CDR1 and CDR2 from the germline V gene are SGHNT and YYREEE (reference sequence). Trimming left V 4 bases short and J 5 bases short, with 15 bases between. CDR3 sequence: CASSPFGGRTGELFF. CDR3 bases: TGTGCCAGCAGCCCGTTTGGTGGCCGGACCGGGGAGCTGTTTTTT.

This clone came up a few times. This chain links TRBV5-6 with TRBJ2-5, with D possibly being TRBD1 (6 bases). Germline CDR1 SGHDT, CDR2 YYEEEE. The CDR3 is 14 residues long. The V and J ends lost 5 bases and 5 bases respectively, with 16 bases between them. In nucleotides, the CDR3 is TGTGCCAGCAGTTCCACCACAGGGTCGGAGACCCAGTACTTC. This codes for CASSSTTGSETQYF.

The rearrangement joins TRBV5-1 to TRBJ2-7; 8 bases fit TRBD2. Losses at the gene ends were 5 bases for V and 2 bases for J; bases not matched to a gene: 9. The CDR3 covers 15 residues. The germline CDR1 and CDR2 sequences are SGHRS and YFSETQ. The CDR3 bases are TGCGCCAGCAGAGACCTTCCGGGGGGGACCTACGAGCAGTACTTC. The encoded protein is CASRDLPGGTYEQYF.

This clone has just one count. This rearrangement joins TRBV10-3 to TRBJ1-3, with D hard to call. The CDR3 extends over 13 amino acids. Germline CDR1 is ENHRY and CDR2 is SYGVKD. Trimming shortened V by 5 bases and J by 0 bases, and 5 bases separated the two germline ends. The chain's CDR3 is CAISNGSGNTIYF. The DNA of the CDR3 is TGTGCCATCAGTAACGGCTCTGGAAACACCATATATTTT.

The DNA for the CDR3 is TGTGCCAGCAGACCGGCGGGGGTAATAGCCAAAAACATTCAGTACTTC. This gives the protein CASRPAGVIAKNIQYF. V is TRBV28 and J is TRBJ2-4; 7 bases fit TRBD2. Germline V lookup: CDR1 MDHEN, CDR2 SYDVKM. The CDR3 runs to 16 residues. Losses at the gene ends were 6 bases for V and 0 bases for J; bases not matched to a gene: 8.

The chain joins TRBV10-1 to TRBJ2-2, with D maybe TRBD2 (6 bases). The CDR3 sequence is 16 residues long. V lost 3 bases and J lost 5, with 16 bases in between. The V gene's germline CDR1 is WNHNN and CDR2 SYGVQD (reference sequence). In DNA, the CDR3 is TGCGCCAGCAGTGATTTGAGGGCGGAGGGGACCGGGGAGCTGTTTTTT. This translates into CASSDLRAEGTGELFF.

This chain uses TRBV6-5 with TRBJ1-2; D may be TRBD1 (6 bases). This CDR3 spans 13 amino acids. The germline V and J ends were trimmed by 0 bases and 8 bases, with 10 bases remaining between them. CDR1 is MNHEY, CDR2 SVGAGI, per germline. The CDR3 is CASSYSRGGGYTF. As DNA, the CDR3 is TGTGCCAGCAGTTACTCGAGGGGGGGAGGCTACACCTTC.

This rearrangement joins TRBV6-5 to TRBJ1-5; D not resolved. The V gene lost 7 bases and the J gene lost 5 bases, with 18 bases spanning the gap. This CDR3 region has 15 residues. CDR1 and CDR2 (germline): MNHEY, SVGAGI. This chain's CDR3 is CASKEDLGRHQPQHF. CDR3 DNA: TGTGCCAGCAAGGAGGACCTCGGGCGTCATCAGCCCCAGCATTTT.

The count of this clone is one. The rearrangement uses TRBV29-1 and TRBJ1-2; 7 bases are shared with TRBD1. The CDR3 runs to 14 residues. V lost 3 bases to trimming and J lost 3 bases; unmatched junction nucleotides: 7. The germline V gene has CDR1 SQVTM and CDR2 ANQGSEA. The CDR3 nucleotides are TGCAGCGTTGAGGGGGGACAGAGCTACTATGGCTACACCTTC. It translates to CSVEGGQSYYGYTF.

The CDR3 loop is CASSLNTGGSSPLHF. CDR3 bases: TGCGCCAGCAGCTTGAATACAGGGGGCTCTTCACCCCTCCACTTT. The V gene is TRBV5-1, the J gene TRBJ1-6; 9 nucleotides match TRBD1. This CDR3 contains 15 residues. Germline values: CDR1 SGHRS, CDR2 YFSETQ. The J segment lost 9 bases and the V segment lost 1 base, leaving 5 bases of the junction unmatched.

This chain uses TRBV29-1 with TRBJ2-3; TRBD2 matches at 9 bases. Germline values: CDR1 SQVTM, CDR2 ANQGSEA. The V and J ends lost 3 bases and 0 bases, in that order; junction bases with no gene match: 1. The length of the CDR3 is 14 residues. CDR3 in amino acids: CSVEREGSTDTQYF. CDR3 bases: TGCAGCGTTGAGCGGGAGGGTAGCACAGATACGCAGTATTTT.

The rearrangement uses TRBV5-4 and TRBJ2-3, with D possibly called TRBD1 or TRBD2 (5 bases each). Germline V gives CDR1 SGHNT, CDR2 YYREEE (reference sequence). The CDR3 extends over 14 amino acids. Trimming pared 3 bases from V and 5 bases from J, leaving 13 bases between. Written as DNA, the CDR3 is TGTGCCAGCAGCTCCCCGGGGCGAGGAGATACGCAGTATTTT. Translation gives CASSSPGRGDTQYF.

This clone was observed a handful of times. The V call is TRBV14, the J call TRBJ1-5; D remains unclear. CDR3 length: 13 amino acids. The ends were cut back, 1 base at V and 3 bases at J, with 4 bases in the middle. CDR1 SGHDN and CDR2 FVKESK come from the germline V gene. The CDR3 nucleotides read TGTGCCAGCAGCCAAGGGGTCAATCAGCCCCAGCATTTT. As protein: CASSQGVNQPQHF.

The V gene is TRBV28, the J gene TRBJ1-1; D remains unclear. Per germline, CDR1 MDHEN and CDR2 SYDVKM. The CDR3 is made up of 14 amino acids. V was cut by 2 bases and J by 11 bases, with 18 bases left in between. CDR3 nucleotides: TGTGCCAGCAGTTTAGAAAGTCGGACTATGAGGGCTTTCTTT. It translates to CASSLESRTMRAFF. The whole variable domain, remainder taken from reference TRBV28 and TRBJ1-1, is DVKVTQSSRYLVKRTGEKVFLECVQDMDHENMFWYRQDPGLGLRLIYFSYDVKMKEKGDIPEGYSVSREKKERFSLILESASTNQTSMYLCASSLESRTMRAFFGQGTRLTVV.